The 29 T cell receptor beta chains below come from one sample, sequenced in a study of OX40 agonist ivuxolimab in advanced cancers. The method was immunoSEQ multiplex PCR; TCRdb's version includes in-frame clones alone and lacks a portion of them. The sample lists some 41,000 clones; around 89% were seen once. The sequencing used CD4+ or CD8+ T cells sorted from blood, collected in a trial of the OX40 agonist ivuxolimab. These receptors were collected from an adult with an advanced solid tumor such as melanoma, head and neck, liver or kidney cancer.

This rearrangement joins TRBV7-3 to TRBJ1-1; D remains unclear. The CDR3 consists of 14 residues. The germline V gene has CDR1 SGHTA and CDR2 FQGTGA. Trimming stripped 4 bases from V and 5 bases from J, with 14 bases between. CDR3 nucleotides: TGTGCCAGCAGCTCTACCGGACGGGATACTGAAGCTTTCTTT. Its translation is CASSSTGRDTEAFF.

This chain uses TRBV2 with TRBJ2-1, with D perhaps TRBD1 or TRBD2 (5 bases each). CDR3 length equals 15 residues. Trimming left V 6 bases short and J 3 bases short, with 15 bases between. Germline-derived CDR1 and CDR2 are SNHLY and FYNNEI. CDR3 in amino acids: CASSVMGRLYNEQFF. The CDR3 DNA follows: TGTGCCAGCAGCGTTATGGGACGCCTCTACAATGAGCAGTTCTTC.

The chain couples TRBV7-2 to TRBJ1-6, with D possibly TRBD1 on 6 matching bases. The ends were cut back, 5 bases at V and 8 bases at J, with 13 bases in the middle. The CDR3 sequence is 14 residues long. Germline lookup yields CDR1 SGHTA and CDR2 FQGNSA. Written as DNA, the CDR3 is TGTGCCAGCAGCCTCGGGCAGGGGTATTCACCCCTCCACTTT. Translating it yields CASSLGQGYSPLHF.

The rearrangement uses TRBV28 and TRBJ1-1; D is ambiguous. Deletions cut 4 bases from V and 2 bases from J, with 5 bases between. The germline CDR1 and CDR2 sequences are MDHEN and SYDVKM. This CDR3 has 12 amino acids. CDR3 coding DNA: TGTGCCAGCAGTTGGTCTAACACTGAAGCTTTCTTT. Amino acids: CASSWSNTEAFF.

The chain couples TRBV2 to TRBJ2-3, with D possibly being TRBD1 or TRBD2 (5 bases each). CDR3 length: 14 amino acids. Deletions cut 6 bases from V and 5 bases from J, with 15 bases between. Per germline, CDR1 SNHLY and CDR2 FYNNEI. CDR3 in amino acids: CASSSTSGGDTQYF. In nucleotides, the CDR3 is TGTGCCAGCAGCTCTACTAGTGGGGGAGATACGCAGTATTTT.

The rearrangement links TRBV6-1 to TRBJ2-5; 9 positions agree with TRBD1. Germline CDR1 and CDR2: MNHNS and SASEGT. The CDR3 is 15 amino acids. The J segment lost 4 bases and the V segment lost 7 bases, leaving 10 bases of the junction unmatched. CDR3 loop: CASMDRGQPVETQYF. The CDR3 region has the DNA TGTGCCAGCATGGACAGGGGCCAACCGGTAGAGACCCAGTACTTC.

This sequence joins TRBV19 and TRBJ1-2, with 9 nucleotides matching TRBD1. With 2 bases clipped from V and 5 bases from J, the junction kept 9 bases outside the gene matches. The length of the CDR3 is 16 residues. Germline CDR1 and CDR2: LNHDA and SQIVND (reference sequence). Here the CDR3 DNA reads TGTGCCAGTAGTATAACCCTGAGTGACAGGGGGTATGGCTACACCTTC. This gives the protein CASSITLSDRGYGYTF.

The chain carries TRBV4-3 and TRBJ2-1; 7 bases line up with TRBD2. Trimming took 3 bases from V and 0 from J; bases not matched to a gene: 8. The CDR3 has 17 residues. Germline loops: CDR1 LGHNA, CDR2 YSLEER. The CDR3 here is CASSHPPGLSSYNEQFF. CDR3 coding DNA: TGCGCCAGCAGCCACCCTCCGGGACTAAGCTCCTACAATGAGCAGTTCTTC.

For this clone: A read error may account for a junction end that differs from germline. Additional DNA sequences in this sample encode the identical CDR3. The chain employs TRBV28 and TRBJ1-2, with D perhaps matching TRBD1 (5 bases). Germline V gene sequence: CDR1 MDHEN, CDR2 SYDVKM. The CDR3 is 14 amino acids. CDR3 DNA: TGTGCTAGCAGTTTTGCAGGGAGTAACTATGGCTACACCTTC. The encoded protein is CASSFAGSNYGYTF.

The chain recombines TRBV5-6 with TRBJ2-1; tentatively, D is TRBD1 (6 bases). This CDR3 contains 13 residues. Between the trimmed V and J ends, which lost 2 bases and 6 bases, there was a span of 9 bases. Per the germline V gene, CDR1 is SGHDT and CDR2 is YYEEEE. In nucleotides, the CDR3 is TGTGCCAGCAGCTTAGGGACAACCAATGAGCAGTTCTTC. It specifies CASSLGTTNEQFF.

The chain is built from TRBV18 and TRBJ1-2; D is undetermined. The CDR3 is made up of 13 amino acids. V lost 5 bases to trimming and J lost 5 bases, with 12 bases between them. Germline-derived CDR1 and CDR2 are KGHSH and LQKENI. The CDR3 spells CASSGETYYGYTF. The CDR3 bases are TGTGCCAGCTCAGGGGAGACCTATTATGGCTACACCTTC.

The rearrangement uses TRBV6-5 and TRBJ2-2; 9 bases agree with TRBD1. The CDR3 extends over 14 amino acids. V was pared by 6 bases and J by 4 bases, with 3 bases of the junction left unmatched. CDR1 and CDR2 (germline): MNHEY, SVGAGI. DNA of the CDR3: TGTGCCAGCAGGGGACAGGGTCGCACCGGGGAGCTGTTTTTT. Translation gives CASRGQGRTGELFF.

This sequence joins TRBV11-2 and TRBJ2-7; perhaps TRBD1 as D (5 bases). V lost 3 bases and J lost 4, with 13 bases in between. The CDR3 loop spans 14 amino acids. Germline lookup yields CDR1 SGHAT and CDR2 FQNNGV. The CDR3 region has the DNA TGTGCCAGCAGCTTGGGGCAACCACGATACGAGCAGTACTTC. It encodes CASSLGQPRYEQYF.

J is TRBJ1-1 and V is TRBV5-1; 7 nucleotides align to TRBD1. Looked up from germline, CDR1 is SGHRS and CDR2 is YFSETQ. Trimming cost V 4 bases and J 0 bases; bases outside gene matches: 3. The CDR3 sequence is 14 residues long. This chain's CDR3 is CASSGDRMNTEAFF. The CDR3 DNA reads TGCGCCAGCAGCGGGGACAGAATGAACACTGAAGCTTTCTTT. The variable domain in full, completed from reference TRBV5-1 and TRBJ1-1, reads KAGVTQTPRYLIKTRGQQVTLSCSPISGHRSVSWYQQTPGQGLQFLFEYFSETQRNKGNFPGRFSGRQFSNSRSEMNVSTLELGDSALYLCASSGDRMNTEAFFGQGTRLTVV.

This clone was seen a handful of times. The chain is built from TRBV29-1 and TRBJ1-1, with D perhaps TRBD1 (5 bases). V was shortened by 2 bases and J by 6 bases, with 13 bases between the two germline ends. The CDR3 sequence is 13 residues long. CDR1 and CDR2 (germline): SQVTM, ANQGSEA. The CDR3 spells CSVESGGGPEAFF. The CDR3 region has the DNA TGCAGCGTTGAATCGGGGGGAGGGCCTGAAGCTTTCTTT.

The chain uses TRBV18 and TRBJ1-5; D ambiguous. Germline V gives CDR1 KGHSH, CDR2 LQKENI. The CDR3 runs to 15 residues. V shed 9 bases and J shed 5 bases, with 20 bases lying between them. The DNA for the CDR3 is TGTGCCAGGACCTACAAGTACAGACGGGATCAGCCCCAGCATTTT. Its translation is CARTYKYRRDQPQHF.

This clone was seen once. The rearrangement joins TRBV7-9 to TRBJ2-1; D perhaps matches TRBD2 (5 bases). Per germline, CDR1 SEHNR and CDR2 FQNEAQ (reference sequence). The V end was cut by 11 bases, the J end by 3 bases, with 17 bases between. The CDR3 runs to 14 residues. The CDR3 reads CAAEQSEGYNEQFF. The CDR3 DNA is TGTGCCGCGGAGCAGTCCGAGGGCTACAATGAGCAGTTCTTC.

The sample holds one count of this clone. The chain uses TRBV21-1 and TRBJ1-6; no check of the table's D call, TRBD1, against the DNA was made. TRBV21-1 is termed a pseudogene. There are 13 residues in the CDR3. The CDR3: CASSRTGNSPLHF. The CDR3 DNA reads TGTGCCAGCAGCCGGACAGGTAATTCACCCCTCCACTTT.

This sequence joins TRBV6-1 and TRBJ1-2; D remains unclear. The germline V gene has CDR1 MNHNS and CDR2 SASEGT. V gave up 1 base and J gave up 4 bases, with 7 bases separating them. The CDR3 is 13 residues long. The CDR3 reads CASSEEQRYGYTF. In DNA, the CDR3 is TGTGCCAGCAGTGAAGAACAGCGCTATGGCTACACCTTC.

The chain employs TRBV7-9 and TRBJ2-6; either TRBD1 or TRBD2 may fit D (5 bases each). Germline V lookup: CDR1 SEHNR, CDR2 FQNEAQ (reference sequence). The CDR3 extends over 15 amino acids. V was pared by 8 bases and J by 2 bases, with 13 bases between. CDR3 in DNA: TGTGCCAGCGGAACGCTGGGGGCTGGGGCCAACGTCCTGACTTTC. As protein: CASGTLGAGANVLTF.

The chain uses TRBV25-1 and TRBJ2-2, with D perhaps matching TRBD2 (5 bases). Trimming removed 3 bases from V and 4 bases from J, with 12 bases in between. The CDR3 is 15 residues long. Germline CDR1 is MGHDK and CDR2 is SYGVNS. The CDR3 bases are TGTGCCAGCAGTGATTCGGGGTTGAGCACCGGGGAGCTGTTTTTT. Translating it yields CASSDSGLSTGELFF.

This chain joins TRBV6-6 and TRBJ2-6; D not certain. The germline CDR1 and CDR2 sequences are MNHNY and SVGAGI (reference sequence). The CDR3 is 13 amino acids. Trimming took 5 bases from V and 4 from J, leaving 6 bases between them. The CDR3, as DNA: TGTGCCAGCAGTGCCTTAGGGGCCAACGTCCTGACTTTC. Amino acids: CASSALGANVLTF.

V gene TRBV5-1 combines with J gene TRBJ1-1, with D hard to call. Trimming took off 2 bases at V and 1 base at J, with 9 bases between the two ends. Germline V CDR1 and CDR2: SGHRS, YFSETQ. The CDR3 spans 14 residues. The CDR3 loop reads CASSLEGRNTEAFF. The CDR3 DNA reads as TGCGCCAGCAGCTTAGAAGGGAGGAACACTGAAGCTTTCTTT. Full variable domain (missing parts from reference TRBV5-1 and TRBJ1-1): KAGVTQTPRYLIKTRGQQVTLSCSPISGHRSVSWYQQTPGQGLQFLFEYFSETQRNKGNFPGRFSGRQFSNSRSEMNVSTLELGDSALYLCASSLEGRNTEAFFGQGTRLTVV.

This clone appeared a few times. Germline and junction disagree at one end, which may indicate a read error. The gene calls are TRBV29-1 and TRBJ1-1, with unresolved D. This CDR3 is 12 amino acids long. From germline, CDR1 is SQVTM and CDR2 ANQGSEA. The chain's CDR3 is CSVDFSLTEAFF. CDR3 DNA sequence: TGCAGCGTTGATTTTAGTCTCACTGAGGCTTTCTTT.

The chain combines TRBV7-2 with TRBJ1-6; D not resolved. Between the trimmed V and J ends, which lost 3 bases and 8 bases, there was a span of 17 bases. Germline CDR1 SGHTA, CDR2 FQGNSA. The CDR3 extends over 16 amino acids. CDR3 coding DNA: TGTGCCAGCAGCTTGAGGGCGGTGCTTGGTGATTCACCCCTCCACTTT. The encoded protein is CASSLRAVLGDSPLHF.

The chain employs TRBV5-4 and TRBJ2-2; D gene unclear. The ends were cut back, 2 bases at V and 5 bases at J, with 4 bases in the middle. Looked up from germline, CDR1 is SGHNT and CDR2 is YYREEE (reference sequence). This CDR3 has 12 residues. CDR3 nucleotides: TGTGCCAGCAGCTTCGGGACCGGGGAGCTGTTTTTT. It translates to CASSFGTGELFF. The complete variable domain, with remaining parts taken from reference TRBV5-4 and TRBJ2-2, reads ETGVTQSPTHLIKTRGQQVTLRCSSQSGHNTVSWYQQALGQGPQFIFQYYREEENGRGNFPPRFSGLQFPNYSSELNVNALELDDSALYLCASSFGTGELFFGEGSRLTVL.

The J gene is TRBJ1-5, the V gene TRBV2; maybe TRBD1 (6 bases). The CDR3 covers 18 residues. The V and J ends lost 1 base and 6 bases respectively, with 22 bases between them. Germline values: CDR1 SNHLY, CDR2 FYNNEI. CDR3 residues: CASSEVGYSRGAAQPQHF. In DNA, the CDR3 is TGTGCCAGCAGTGAAGTTGGGTATAGCAGGGGAGCTGCTCAGCCCCAGCATTTT.

This chain connects TRBV9 to TRBJ2-1; tentatively, D is TRBD1 or TRBD2 (5 bases each). Germline V gives CDR1 SGDLS, CDR2 YYNGEE. The CDR3 is 15 amino acids. V was shortened by 5 bases and J by 0 bases, with 12 bases between the two germline ends. CDR3 in amino acids: CASRASGGSYNEQFF. The DNA for the CDR3 is TGTGCCAGCAGAGCTAGTGGGGGCTCCTACAATGAGCAGTTCTTC.

The chain is built from TRBV4-2 and TRBJ1-2, with TRBD1 matching 7 bases. The CDR3 is 14 residues long. Trimming removed 4 bases from V and 3 bases from J; junction bases left unmatched: 5. Germline-derived CDR1 and CDR2 are LGHNA and YNFKEQ. CDR3 sequence (DNA): TGTGCCAGCAGCCCAAACAGGGGTGACTATGGCTACACCTTC. Residues: CASSPNRGDYGYTF.